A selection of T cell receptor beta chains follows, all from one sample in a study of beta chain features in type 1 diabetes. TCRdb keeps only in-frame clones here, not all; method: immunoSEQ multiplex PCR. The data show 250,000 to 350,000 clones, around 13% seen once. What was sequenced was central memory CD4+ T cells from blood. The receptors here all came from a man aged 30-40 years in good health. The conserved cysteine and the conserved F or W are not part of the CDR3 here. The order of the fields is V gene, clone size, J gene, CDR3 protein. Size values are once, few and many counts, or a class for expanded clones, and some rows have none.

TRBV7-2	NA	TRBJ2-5	ASSSRGRVIRETQY
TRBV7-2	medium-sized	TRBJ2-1	ASSTTRSSYNEQF
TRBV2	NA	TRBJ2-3	ASSSGAGGRSDTQY
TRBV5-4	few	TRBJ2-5	ASSSGASAETQY
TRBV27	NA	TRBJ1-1	ATLEGAAAF
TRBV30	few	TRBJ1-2	AWSPGHGYT
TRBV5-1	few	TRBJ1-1	ASSSQGGTEAF
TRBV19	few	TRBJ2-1	ASRRREAPYNEQF
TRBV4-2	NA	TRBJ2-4	ASSQITAGPDIQY
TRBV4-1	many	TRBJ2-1	ASRPGLAGNREDEQF
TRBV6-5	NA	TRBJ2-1	ASSRGLAGVREQF
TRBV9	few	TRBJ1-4	ASSVDYSQNEKLF
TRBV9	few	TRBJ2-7	ASSVAAGGWGEQY
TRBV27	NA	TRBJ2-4	ASSPGRWGIQY
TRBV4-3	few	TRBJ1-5	ASSQDLYGYQPQH
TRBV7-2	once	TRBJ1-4	ASSRRNSAEKLF
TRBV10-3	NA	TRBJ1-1	AISESSPGGVNTEAF
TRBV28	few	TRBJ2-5	ASTPGQETQY
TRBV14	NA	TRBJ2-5	ASSLVRGTTQETQY
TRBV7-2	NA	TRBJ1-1	ASSFLSTEAF
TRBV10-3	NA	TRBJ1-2	ASRGQARYGYT
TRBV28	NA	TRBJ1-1	ASSTNRGSGKAF
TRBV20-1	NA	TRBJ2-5	SANYGQTQY
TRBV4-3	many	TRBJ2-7	ASSQSPGGEQY
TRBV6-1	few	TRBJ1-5	ASRGTGVGQPQH
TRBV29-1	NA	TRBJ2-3	SVVPGGGGHDTQY
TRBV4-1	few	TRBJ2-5	ASSPPGAGSSMGETQY
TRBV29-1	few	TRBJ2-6	SVQASSGANVLT
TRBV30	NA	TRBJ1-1	AWRGDRRNTEAF
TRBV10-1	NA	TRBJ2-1	ASSEGLVGNEQF
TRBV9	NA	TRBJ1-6	ASSVGSYNSPLH
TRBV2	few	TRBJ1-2	ASSQEQGLGGYT
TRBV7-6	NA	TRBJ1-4	ASSPQGLNEKLF
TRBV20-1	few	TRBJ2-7	SVGGAYEQY
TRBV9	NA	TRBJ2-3	ASNRGTDTQY
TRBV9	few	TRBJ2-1	ASSVLAGGPHNEQF
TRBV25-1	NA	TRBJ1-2	ASSEAGPLLRGYT
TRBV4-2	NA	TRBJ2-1	ASSLRSSYNEQF
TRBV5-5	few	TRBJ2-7	ASSTGTGDYEQY
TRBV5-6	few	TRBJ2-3	ASSIGTATDTQY
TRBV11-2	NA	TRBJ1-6	ASSFKQDNSPLH